This TCR beta chain was captured in a study of CD8 T cells in ankylosing spondylitis. Only a few counts were recorded for this clonotype. What it binds is not known. The J segment lost 4 bases and the V segment lost 8 bases, leaving 23 bases of the junction unmatched. The CDR3 spans 19 residues. Germline V CDR1 and CDR2: LGHDT, YNNKEL (reference sequence). One entry per CDR3 protein, called by TCRdb with MiXCR from the 5' RACE reads. The table lists over 95,000 distinct CDR3 sequences, almost 8.5% of them singletons. Regarding the study as a whole: Earlier literature documents some of the motif variants in reactive arthritis synovial fluid and blood.

The origin of this receptor is a male donor with ankylosing spondylitis or in good health (not recorded which). The rearrangement uses TRBV3-1 and TRBJ2-1; 7 nucleotides agree with TRBD1. Sequenced material: blood, either unsorted or a sorted T cell fraction (not recorded which). This CDR3 is CASCPTFSHRGRKYNEQFF. The CDR3 DNA sequence: TGTGCCAGCTGTCCTACCTTCTCTCACAGGGGCCGCAAATACAATGAGCAGTTCTTC.